This TCR beta chain is from a study of beta chain features in type 1 diabetes. Expressed TCRB transcripts were sequenced because the entire RNA isolate underwent reverse transcription. Measured with immunoSEQ multiplex PCR; TCRdb has only the in-frame clones, and not every one. The sample shows under 300,000 clones, roughly 17% of them seen only once. This clone was seen a few times. Its specificity is not known. V lost 6 bases and J 1 base, leaving 12 bases between the germline ends. CDR3 length: 14 amino acids. The germline gives CDR1 SGHTA, CDR2 FQGNSA. Each of the CD4+ naive, central memory, regulatory and stem cell-like memory populations was sorted via CD45RO/CCR7/CD25/CD127/CD95/CD27. Sorted populations were all over 98% pure. Study-wide findings and caveats: Reduced insertions and increased deletions marked VDJ junctions in type 1 diabetes patients. Over-representation of high TCR-expressing cells was a possible consequence of cDNA sequencing. Among patients with Type 1 diabetes, TCRB CDR3s were moderately but significantly shorter in every one of the four CD4+ subsets.

This chain links TRBV7-2 with TRBJ2-5; D ambiguous. This TCR came from a man under 40 with type 1 diabetes. Input material: naive CD4+ T cells from blood. CDR3 sequence: CASRSRLIQETQYF. The CDR3 DNA is TGTGCCAGCAGGTCCAGGCTTATCCAAGAGACCCAGTACTTC.